This T cell receptor (beta chain) was observed in a study of tumor and adjacent non-tumor tissue in lung cancer. RNA was extracted from bulk tissue without any cell sorting. TCRbeta libraries were built with three rounds of nested PCR, modified from ARM-PCR. TCRdb reprocessed the multiplex PCR reads via MiXCR and lists one record per CDR3 protein. Of 200,000 to 250,000 distinct CDR3 sequences in the sample, 60% to 75% are singletons; the top ten hold roughly a quarter. The CDR3 runs to 13 residues. CDR1 DFQATT and CDR2 SNEGSKA come from the germline V gene (reference sequence). Trimming shortened V by 4 bases and J by 6 bases, and 16 bases separated the two germline ends.

The receptor comes from a man aged 55-75 years with non-small cell lung cancer. The J gene is TRBJ2-7, the V gene TRBV20-1; no reliable D call. Sequencing input: lung tumor tissue. The CDR3, as DNA: TGCAGTGCTACCGAGATCCTGCTAAGCGAGCAGTACTTC. It translates to CSATEILLSEQYF.